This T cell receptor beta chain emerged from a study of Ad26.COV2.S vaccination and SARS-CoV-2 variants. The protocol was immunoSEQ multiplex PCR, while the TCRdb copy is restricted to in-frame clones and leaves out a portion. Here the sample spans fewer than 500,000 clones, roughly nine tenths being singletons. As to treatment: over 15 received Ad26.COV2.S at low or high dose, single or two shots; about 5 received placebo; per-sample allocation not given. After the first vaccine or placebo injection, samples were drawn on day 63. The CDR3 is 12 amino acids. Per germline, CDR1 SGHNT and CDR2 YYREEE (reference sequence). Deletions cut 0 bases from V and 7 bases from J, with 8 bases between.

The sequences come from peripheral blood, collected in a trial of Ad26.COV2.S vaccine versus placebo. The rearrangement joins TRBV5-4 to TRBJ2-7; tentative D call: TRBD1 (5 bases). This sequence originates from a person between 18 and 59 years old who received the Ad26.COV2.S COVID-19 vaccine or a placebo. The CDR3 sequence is CASSLGQGEQYV. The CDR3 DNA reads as TGTGCCAGCAGCTTGGGGCAGGGTGAGCAGTACGTC.